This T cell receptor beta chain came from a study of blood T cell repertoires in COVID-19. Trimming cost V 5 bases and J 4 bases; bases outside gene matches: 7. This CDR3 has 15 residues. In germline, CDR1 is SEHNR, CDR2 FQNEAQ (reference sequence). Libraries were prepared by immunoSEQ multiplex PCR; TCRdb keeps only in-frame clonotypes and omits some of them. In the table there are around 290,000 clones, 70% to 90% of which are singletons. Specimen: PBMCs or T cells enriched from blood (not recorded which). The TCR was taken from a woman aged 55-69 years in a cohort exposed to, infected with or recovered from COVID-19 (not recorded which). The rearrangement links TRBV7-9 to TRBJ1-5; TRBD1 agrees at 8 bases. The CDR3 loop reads CASSPGTGRNQPQHF. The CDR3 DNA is TGTGCCAGCAGCCCGGGGACAGGTCGAAATCAGCCCCAGCATTTT.